The sequence of this TCR beta chain was determined in a study of cytomegalovirus exposure and HLA in healthy donors. Study-wide points: Fewer than 20,000 TCR beta sequences were associated with HLA alleles at 0.05 false discovery rate in a later analysis.

The CDR3 sequence is 14 residues long. CDR1 is MNHNY, CDR2 SVGAGI, per germline (reference sequence). The V end was cut by 0 bases, the J end by 6 bases, with 11 bases between. With respect to this clone: Its antigen is not identified.

Both 60 Vbeta primers and 13 Jbeta primers went into the PCR. Clones were read by immunoSEQ multiplex PCR, and TCRdb kept only the in-frame ones, dropping some. Of more than 85,000 clones listed, 80% to 85% are singletons. The V gene is TRBV6-6, the J gene TRBJ1-1; D is uncertain. Sample: PBMCs. The source of this sequence is a woman in her 30s in good health and CMV-seronegative. The CDR3 nucleotides are TGTGCCAGCAGTTACTCCCGGTCGGGGTCTGAAGCTTTCTTT. It codes for CASSYSRSGSEAFF.